This T cell receptor (beta chain) was documented in a study of T cells in Graves' hyperthyroidism and ophthalmopathy. The study defined stable Graves' hyperthyroidism as no ophthalmopathy progression within 18 months. Disease duration under 2 months; hyperthyroidism patients were aged 18 to 65. Study observations and caveats: Among thyroid clonotypes expanded above 0.001, most also appeared in blood.

Amplified TCR beta CDR3 regions derived from RNA transcripts. Carried out on the TCR CDR3, a first-round RT-PCR used the HTBI primer set. Each CDR3 protein gets one entry after TCRdb re-called the multiplex PCR reads with MiXCR. The table lists 600,000 or so distinct CDR3 sequences, approximately 44% of them singletons. This clonotype came up a few times. Antigen unknown. CDR3 length: 16 residues. The V gene's germline CDR1 is SGHTA and CDR2 FQGNSA. V lost 3 bases and J lost 0, with 12 bases in between. Sequencing was performed on peripheral blood or thyroid tissue (not recorded which). The J gene is TRBJ1-5, the V gene TRBV7-2; tentative D call: TRBD1 (5 bases). The sequence derives from a young woman with Graves' hyperthyroidism. This CDR3 is CASSLGPAYSNQPQHF. The CDR3 bases are TGTGCCAGCAGCTTGGGGCCAGCTTATAGCAATCAGCCCCAGCATTTT.